This T cell receptor (beta chain) was identified in a study of T cell repertoires in cytomegalovirus infection. This clonotype came up many times. Its target is not known. The CDR3 has 16 residues. V lost 6 bases, J lost 1 base, and 10 bases stayed unmatched. CDR1 and CDR2 from the germline V gene are SGHRS and YFSETQ. From the reads, TCRdb called clonotypes with MiXCR, one entry per CDR3 protein. The top ten hold roughly 13% of the sample, which has about 900,000 distinct CDR3 sequences, about 33% seen once. The gene calls are TRBV5-1 and TRBJ1-1; TRBD1 agrees at 9 bases. This TCR derives from a human donor in good health (CMV status not recorded). Some clones in this sample may be carry-over from other donors' samples. The sequencing here drew on cultured CD8+ T cells from PBMCs, taken from culture after CMV antigen stimulation. The chain's CDR3 is CASTYSMTGGNTEAFF. The CDR3 DNA sequence: TGCGCCAGCACTTATTCAATGACAGGGGGGAACACTGAAGCTTTCTTT.